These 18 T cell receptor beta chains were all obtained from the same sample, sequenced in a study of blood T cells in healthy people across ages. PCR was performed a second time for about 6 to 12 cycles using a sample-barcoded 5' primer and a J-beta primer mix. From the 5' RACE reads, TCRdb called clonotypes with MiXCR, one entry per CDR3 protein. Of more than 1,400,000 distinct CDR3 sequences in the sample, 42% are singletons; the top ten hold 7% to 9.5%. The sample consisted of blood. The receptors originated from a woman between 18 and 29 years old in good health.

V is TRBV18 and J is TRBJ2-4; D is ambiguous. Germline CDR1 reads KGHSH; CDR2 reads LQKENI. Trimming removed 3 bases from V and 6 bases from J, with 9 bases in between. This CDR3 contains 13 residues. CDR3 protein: CASSPGIGNIQYF. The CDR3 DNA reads TGTGCCAGCTCACCCGGAATAGGAAACATTCAGTACTTC. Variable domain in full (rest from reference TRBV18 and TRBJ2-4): NAGVMQNPRHLVRRRGQEARLRCSPMKGHSHVYWYRQLPEEGLKFMVYLQKENIIDESGMPKERFSAEFPKEGPSILRIQQVVRGDSAAYFCASSPGIGNIQYFGAGTRLSVL.

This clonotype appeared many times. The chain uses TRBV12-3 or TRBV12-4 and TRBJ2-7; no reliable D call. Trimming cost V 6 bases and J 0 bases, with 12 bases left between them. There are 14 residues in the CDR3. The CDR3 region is CASSPPGISYEQYF. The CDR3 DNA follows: TGTGCCAGCAGCCCCCCTGGGATCTCCTACGAGCAGTACTTC.

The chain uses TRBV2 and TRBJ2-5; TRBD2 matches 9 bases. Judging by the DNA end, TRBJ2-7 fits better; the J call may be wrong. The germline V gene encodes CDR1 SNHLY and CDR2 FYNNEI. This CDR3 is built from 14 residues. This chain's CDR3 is CASSGLAEGYEQYF. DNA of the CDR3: TGTGCCAGCAGTGGACTAGCGGAGGGCTACGAGCAGTACTTC.

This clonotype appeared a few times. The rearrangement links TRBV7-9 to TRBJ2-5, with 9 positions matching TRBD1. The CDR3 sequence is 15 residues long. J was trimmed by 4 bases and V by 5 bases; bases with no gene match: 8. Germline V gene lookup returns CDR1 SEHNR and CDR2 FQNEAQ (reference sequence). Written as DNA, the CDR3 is TGTGCCAGCAGCCCTCCGGACAGGGGAAGAGAGACCCAGTACTTC. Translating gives CASSPPDRGRETQYF.

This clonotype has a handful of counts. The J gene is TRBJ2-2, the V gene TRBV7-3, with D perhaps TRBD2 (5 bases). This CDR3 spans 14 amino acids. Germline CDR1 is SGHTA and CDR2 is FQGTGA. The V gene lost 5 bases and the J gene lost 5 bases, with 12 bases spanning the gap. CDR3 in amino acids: CASSTGSGTGELFF. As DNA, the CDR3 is TGTGCCAGCAGCACGGGAAGTGGGACCGGGGAGCTGTTTTTT.

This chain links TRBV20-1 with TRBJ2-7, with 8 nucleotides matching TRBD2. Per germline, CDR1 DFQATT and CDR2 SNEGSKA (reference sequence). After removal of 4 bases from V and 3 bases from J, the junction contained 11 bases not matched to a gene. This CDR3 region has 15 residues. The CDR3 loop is CSATHPGLGLYEQYF. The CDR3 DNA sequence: TGCAGTGCTACACATCCGGGACTAGGCCTCTACGAGCAGTACTTC.

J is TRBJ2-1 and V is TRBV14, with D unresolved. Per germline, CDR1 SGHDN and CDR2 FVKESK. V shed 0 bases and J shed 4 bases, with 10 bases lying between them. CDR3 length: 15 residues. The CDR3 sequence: CASSQDISPYNEQFF. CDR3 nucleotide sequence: TGTGCCAGCAGCCAAGATATCTCCCCGTACAATGAGCAGTTCTTC.

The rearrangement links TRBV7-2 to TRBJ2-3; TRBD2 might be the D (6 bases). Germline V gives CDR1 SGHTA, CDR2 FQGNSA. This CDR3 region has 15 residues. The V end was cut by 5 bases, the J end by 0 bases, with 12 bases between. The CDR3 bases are TGTGCCAGCAGCGACGCGGGACGGAGCACAGATACGCAGTATTTT. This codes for CASSDAGRSTDTQYF.

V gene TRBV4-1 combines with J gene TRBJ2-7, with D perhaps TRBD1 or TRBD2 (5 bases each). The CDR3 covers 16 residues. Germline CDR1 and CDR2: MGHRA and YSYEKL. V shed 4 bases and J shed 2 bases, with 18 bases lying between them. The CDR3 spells CASSRAPGPETYEQYF. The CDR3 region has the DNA TGCGCCAGCAGCCGGGCCCCGGGACCCGAGACCTACGAGCAGTACTTC.

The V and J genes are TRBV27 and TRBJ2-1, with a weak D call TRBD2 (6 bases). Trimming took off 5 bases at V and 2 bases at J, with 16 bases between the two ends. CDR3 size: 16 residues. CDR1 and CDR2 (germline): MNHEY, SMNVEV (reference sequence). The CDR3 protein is CASSPLISGTYNEQFF. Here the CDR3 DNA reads TGTGCCAGCAGTCCCTTAATTAGCGGAACCTACAATGAGCAGTTCTTC.

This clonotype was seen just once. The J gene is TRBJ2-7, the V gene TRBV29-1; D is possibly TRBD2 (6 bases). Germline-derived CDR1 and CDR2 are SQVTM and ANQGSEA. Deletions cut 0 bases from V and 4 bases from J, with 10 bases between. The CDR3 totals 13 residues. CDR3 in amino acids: CSVEDGSGYEQYF. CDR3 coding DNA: TGCAGCGTTGAAGACGGGAGCGGTTACGAGCAGTACTTC.

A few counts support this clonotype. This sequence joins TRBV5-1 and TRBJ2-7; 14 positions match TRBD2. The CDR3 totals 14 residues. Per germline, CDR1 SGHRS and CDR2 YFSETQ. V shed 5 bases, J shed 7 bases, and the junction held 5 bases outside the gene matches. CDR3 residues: CASSRTSGRWEQYF. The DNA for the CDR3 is TGCGCCAGCAGTCGGACTAGCGGGAGGTGGGAGCAGTACTTC.

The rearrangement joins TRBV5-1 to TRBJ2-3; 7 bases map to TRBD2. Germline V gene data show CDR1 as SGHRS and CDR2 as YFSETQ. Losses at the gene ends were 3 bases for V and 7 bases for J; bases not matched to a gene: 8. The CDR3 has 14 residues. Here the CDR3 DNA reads TGCGCCAGCAGCTCCACAGCGGGACCACATACGCAGTATTTT. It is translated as CASSSTAGPHTQYF.

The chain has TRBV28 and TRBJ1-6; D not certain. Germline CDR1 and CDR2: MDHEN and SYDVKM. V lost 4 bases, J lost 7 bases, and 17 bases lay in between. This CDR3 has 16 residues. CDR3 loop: CASSSQGKVGNSPLHF. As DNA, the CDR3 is TGTGCCAGCAGTTCCCAAGGGAAGGTTGGGAATTCACCCCTCCACTTT.

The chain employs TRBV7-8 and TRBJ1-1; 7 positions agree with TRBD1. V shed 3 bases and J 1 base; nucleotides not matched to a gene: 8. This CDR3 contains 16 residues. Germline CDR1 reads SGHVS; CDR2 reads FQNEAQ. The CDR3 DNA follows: TGTGCCAGCAGCTTGACCTTCGGGGACAGGAACACTGAAGCTTTCTTT. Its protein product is CASSLTFGDRNTEAFF.

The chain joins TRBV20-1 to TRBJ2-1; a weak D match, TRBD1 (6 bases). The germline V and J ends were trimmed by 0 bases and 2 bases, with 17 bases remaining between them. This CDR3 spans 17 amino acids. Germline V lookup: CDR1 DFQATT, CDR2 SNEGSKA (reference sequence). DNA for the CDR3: TGCAGTGCTAGAGATAGCAGGGGATTTCTTACCTACAATGAGCAGTTCTTC. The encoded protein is CSARDSRGFLTYNEQFF.

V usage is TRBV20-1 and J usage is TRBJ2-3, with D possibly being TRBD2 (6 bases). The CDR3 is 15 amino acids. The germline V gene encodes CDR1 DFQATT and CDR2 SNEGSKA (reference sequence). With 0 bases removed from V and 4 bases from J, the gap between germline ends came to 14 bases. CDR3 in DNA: TGCAGTGCTAGAGACCGGCGGGAAGGCTCAGATACGCAGTATTTT. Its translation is CSARDRREGSDTQYF.

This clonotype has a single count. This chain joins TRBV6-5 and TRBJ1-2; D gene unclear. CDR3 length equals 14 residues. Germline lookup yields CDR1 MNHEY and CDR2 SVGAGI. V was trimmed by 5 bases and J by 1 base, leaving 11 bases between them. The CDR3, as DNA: TGTGCCAGCAGTGACCAAGGCAGTAACTATGGCTACACCTTC. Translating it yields CASSDQGSNYGYTF.